What follows describes a single TCR beta chain. Germline values: CDR1 SGHRS, CDR2 YFSETQ. Trimming removed 0 bases at V and 6 bases at J, with 13 bases between. The CDR3 contains 14 residues. Sampling of blood occurred at baseline, cycle 4 day 1, and cycle 7 day 1. This entry belongs to a study of OX40 agonist ivuxolimab in advanced cancers. Across the study: The study treated patients with ivuxolimab, an agonistic anti-OX40 (CD134) antibody.

Produced via immunoSEQ multiplex PCR; TCRdb's table is partial and in-frame only. The sample holds tens of thousands of clones, approximately 81% seen once. The chain uses TRBV5-1 and TRBJ2-7; no firm D call. This sequence was found in an adult with an advanced solid tumor such as melanoma, head and neck, liver or kidney cancer. The sequencing used CD4+ or CD8+ T cells sorted from blood, collected in a trial of the OX40 agonist ivuxolimab. CDR3: CASSLDSGGLEQYF. The CDR3 nucleotides are TGCGCCAGCAGCTTGGACTCAGGTGGCCTCGAGCAGTACTTC.